Below are 7 T cell receptor beta chains sequenced from a single sample in a study of blood T cell repertoires in COVID-19. TCRdb's copy holds only in-frame clones and misses some; the assay was immunoSEQ multiplex PCR. The data show over 200,000 clones, more than 70% seen once. The source material was peripheral blood. All receptors derive from a man at least 80 years old with acute or convalescent COVID-19.

V is TRBV27 and J is TRBJ1-5; D not certain. V gave up 2 bases and J gave up 7 bases, with 9 bases separating them. Germline V gives CDR1 MNHEY, CDR2 SMNVEV (reference sequence). The CDR3 length is 13 residues. In DNA, the CDR3 is TGTGCCAGCAGTTTAGCCGGGATCCAGCCCCAGCATTTT. This codes for CASSLAGIQPQHF.

The chain carries TRBV21-1 and TRBJ2-7; TRBD1 is taken as the D call from the table, unchecked against the DNA. TRBV21-1 has pseudogene status. The CDR3 extends over 16 amino acids. CDR3 residues: CASSQQGDRVAYEQYF. CDR3 in DNA: TGTGCCAGCAGCCAACAGGGAGACAGGGTGGCCTACGAGCAGTACTTC.

The rearrangement uses TRBV10-3 and TRBJ2-1, with D perhaps TRBD2 (5 bases). The CDR3 contains 18 residues. CDR1 ENHRY and CDR2 SYGVKD come from the germline V gene. V was trimmed by 3 bases and J by 4 bases, leaving 22 bases between them. In DNA form, the CDR3 reads TGTGCCATCAGTGAAACCCCCCCAAGCGGCCGACTTTACAATGAGCAGTTCTTC. Its translation is CAISETPPSGRLYNEQFF.

This sequence joins TRBV2 and TRBJ2-7; maybe TRBD2 (6 bases). Trimming removed 0 bases from V and 3 bases from J, with 15 bases in between. The CDR3 is made up of 16 amino acids. Germline V gene lookup returns CDR1 SNHLY and CDR2 FYNNEI. CDR3 in amino acids: CASSEAEVGLSYEQYF. CDR3 DNA sequence: TGTGCCAGCAGTGAAGCGGAGGTGGGACTCAGCTACGAGCAGTACTTC.

The chain has TRBV28 and TRBJ2-7; TRBD2 agrees at 13 bases. Trimming took 6 bases from V and 5 from J; bases not matched to a gene: 13. Germline V gene lookup returns CDR1 MDHEN and CDR2 SYDVKM. CDR3 length equals 17 residues. The CDR3 region is CASRPFPSGTSGNEQYF. The CDR3 DNA sequence: TGTGCCAGCAGGCCTTTTCCCTCCGGGACTAGCGGGAACGAGCAGTACTTC.

The chain joins TRBV28 to TRBJ2-5; TRBD1 aligns across 7 bases. The germline V gene has CDR1 MDHEN and CDR2 SYDVKM. The CDR3 contains 14 residues. J was trimmed by 1 base and V by 2 bases; bases with no gene match: 1. The CDR3 region is CASSLRQGQETQYF. Here the CDR3 DNA reads TGTGCCAGCAGTTTACGACAGGGCCAAGAGACCCAGTACTTC. Full variable domain (missing parts from reference TRBV28 and TRBJ2-5): DVKVTQSSRYLVKRTGEKVFLECVQDMDHENMFWYRQDPGLGLRLIYFSYDVKMKEKGDIPEGYSVSREKKERFSLILESASTNQTSMYLCASSLRQGQETQYFGPGTRLLVL.

The sample holds a few counts of this clone. The chain combines TRBV6-6 with TRBJ1-2; 7 bases are shared with TRBD1. The CDR3 is 14 residues long. Germline V gene data show CDR1 as MNHNY and CDR2 as SVGAGI (reference sequence). V was pared by 7 bases and J by 6 bases, with 11 bases of the junction left unmatched. This chain's CDR3 is CASKLRRGQDGYTF. The CDR3 bases are TGTGCCAGCAAACTTCGGAGGGGGCAAGATGGCTACACCTTC.